These 11 T cell receptor beta chains originate from one sample sequenced in a study of blood T cell repertoires in COVID-19. The protocol was immunoSEQ multiplex PCR, while the TCRdb copy is restricted to in-frame clones and leaves out a portion. The sample carries a few hundred thousand clones, about 90% recorded once. Sequenced: peripheral blood. Receptor source: a woman aged 55-70 years with COVID-19, enrolled during active disease.

The CDR3 region has the DNA TGTGCCAGTAGTCCCCCGGGCGTAGGGGGCGGCTACGAGCAGTACTTC. Translated: CASSPPGVGGGYEQYF. V usage is TRBV19 and J usage is TRBJ2-7; TRBD1 matches at 7 bases. CDR1 is LNHDA, CDR2 SQIVND, per germline (reference sequence). The CDR3 contains 16 residues. Germline trimming cut 5 bases from V and 3 bases from J; bases unmatched to any gene: 13.

This clone was counted a few times. The chain links TRBV30 to TRBJ1-2; possibly TRBD1 for D (6 bases). Germline values: CDR1 GTSNPN, CDR2 SVGIG (reference sequence). The CDR3 loop spans 13 amino acids. V was trimmed by 0 bases and J by 5 bases, leaving 10 bases between them. CDR3 region: CAWSVRGPYGYTF. CDR3 nucleotide sequence: TGTGCCTGGAGTGTCAGGGGCCCGTATGGCTACACCTTC.

V is TRBV6-2 or TRBV6-3 and J is TRBJ1-6, with 11 bases matching TRBD1. The CDR3 has 16 amino acids. V gave up 5 bases and J gave up 7 bases; unmatched junction bases: 7. CDR1 and CDR2 from the germline V gene are MNHEY and SVGEGT. CDR3 sequence reads: CASSQRGTGGNSPLHF. The CDR3 nucleotides are TGTGCCAGCAGTCAGCGGGGGACAGGGGGAAATTCACCCCTCCACTTT.

This chain uses TRBV29-1 with TRBJ2-2, with D maybe TRBD1 (5 bases). Deletions cut 2 bases from V and 1 base from J, with 5 bases between. In germline, CDR1 is SQVTM, CDR2 ANQGSEA. This CDR3 spans 13 amino acids. The CDR3 loop reads CSVEQGNTGELFF. The CDR3 nucleotides read TGCAGCGTTGAACAGGGGAACACCGGGGAGCTGTTTTTT.

The rearrangement uses TRBV7-2 and TRBJ2-7, with D possibly being TRBD1 (6 bases). Germline CDR1 SGHTA, CDR2 FQGNSA. The CDR3 is 16 residues long. The V end lost 1 base, the J end lost 6 bases, and 19 bases lay between the germline ends. CDR3 sequence: CASSLGTVRSSFEQYF. CDR3 coding DNA: TGTGCCAGCAGCTTAGGGACAGTCAGATCCTCATTCGAGCAGTACTTC.

This chain joins TRBV7-2 and TRBJ2-3; 7 bases agree with TRBD2. Germline-derived CDR1 and CDR2 are SGHTA and FQGNSA. The CDR3 sequence is 16 residues long. V was pared by 1 base and J by 4 bases, with 8 bases of the junction left unmatched. This CDR3 reads CASSLEPTSSPDTQYF. CDR3 DNA: TGTGCCAGCAGCTTAGAACCGACTAGCAGCCCAGATACGCAGTATTTT.

V gene TRBV10-3 combines with J gene TRBJ1-1; D uncertain. V was clipped by 7 bases and J by 1 base, with 10 bases between them. The CDR3 has 13 residues. Germline V gives CDR1 ENHRY, CDR2 SYGVKD. DNA of the CDR3: TGTGCCATCACCAGCAGACAGAACACTGAAGCTTTCTTT. This sequence encodes CAITSRQNTEAFF.

This sequence joins TRBV18 and TRBJ2-5; TRBD2 matches at 7 bases. Unmatched junction bases numbered 6, after V lost 0 bases and J lost 5 bases. Germline loops: CDR1 KGHSH, CDR2 LQKENI. This CDR3 is 15 amino acids long. The CDR3 reads CASSPPGAGDETQYF. CDR3 nucleotide sequence: TGTGCCAGCTCACCACCAGGTGCGGGGGATGAGACCCAGTACTTC.

The chain carries TRBV7-9 and TRBJ2-5; 9 positions agree with TRBD2. The V and J ends lost 3 bases and 2 bases, in that order; junction bases with no gene match: 16. The length of the CDR3 is 19 residues. Germline assignment: CDR1 SEHNR and CDR2 FQNEAQ (reference sequence). The CDR3 coding sequence is TGTGCCAGCAGCTTTTTGCCTAGCGGGATACCTCGGCGACAAGAGACCCAGTACTTC. Translated, it gives CASSFLPSGIPRRQETQYF.

This rearrangement joins TRBV19 to TRBJ1-6; D is unclear. V was trimmed by 3 bases and J by 10 bases, leaving 13 bases between them. The CDR3 runs to 14 residues. Germline lookup yields CDR1 LNHDA and CDR2 SQIVND (reference sequence). As DNA, the CDR3 is TGTGCCAGTAGTATTAGGTCCCCTAGGTCACCCCTCCACTTT. Translated, it gives CASSIRSPRSPLHF.

This chain links TRBV2 with TRBJ2-1; 7 bases agree with TRBD1. The germline gives CDR1 SNHLY, CDR2 FYNNEI. With V trimmed by 4 bases and J by 3 bases, 6 bases remained unmatched. The CDR3 is made up of 15 amino acids. The CDR3 nucleotides are TGTGCCAGCAGTGTGACAGGGAACAACTACAATGAGCAGTTCTTC. It translates to CASSVTGNNYNEQFF.